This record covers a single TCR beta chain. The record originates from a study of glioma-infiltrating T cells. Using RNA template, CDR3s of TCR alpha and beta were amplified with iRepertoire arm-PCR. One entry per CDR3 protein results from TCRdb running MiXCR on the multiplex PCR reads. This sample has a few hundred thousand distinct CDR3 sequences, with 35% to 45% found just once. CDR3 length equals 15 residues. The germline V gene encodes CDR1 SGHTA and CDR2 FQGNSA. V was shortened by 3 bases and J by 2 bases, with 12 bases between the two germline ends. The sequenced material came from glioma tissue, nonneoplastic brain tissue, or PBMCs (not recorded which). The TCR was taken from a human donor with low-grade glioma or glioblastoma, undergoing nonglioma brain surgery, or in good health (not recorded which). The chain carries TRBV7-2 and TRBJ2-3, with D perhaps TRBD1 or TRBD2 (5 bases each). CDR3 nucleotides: TGTGCCAGCAGCTTGGGGACCCTACTCACAGATACGCAGTATTTT. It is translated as CASSLGTLLTDTQYF.